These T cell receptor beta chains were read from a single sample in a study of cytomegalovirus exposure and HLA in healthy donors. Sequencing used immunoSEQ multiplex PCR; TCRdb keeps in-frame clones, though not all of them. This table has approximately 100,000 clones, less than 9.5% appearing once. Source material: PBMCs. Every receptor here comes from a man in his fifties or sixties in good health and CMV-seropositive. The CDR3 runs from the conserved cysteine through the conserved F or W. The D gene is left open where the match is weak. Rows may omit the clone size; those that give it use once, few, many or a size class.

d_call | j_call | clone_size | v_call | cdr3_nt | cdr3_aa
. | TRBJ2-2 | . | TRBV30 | TGTGCCTGGAGTGTTTTTGGACTAACCAACACCGGGGAGCTGTTTTTT | CAWSVFGLTNTGELFF
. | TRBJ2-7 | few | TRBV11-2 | TGTGCCAGCAGCTTTCAGGGAACCTACGAGCAGTACTTC | CASSFQGTYEQYF
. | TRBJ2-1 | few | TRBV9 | TGTGCCAGCAGCGTAAGGGGAAATGCGTACAATGAGCAGTTCTTC | CASSVRGNAYNEQFF
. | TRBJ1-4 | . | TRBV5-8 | TGTGCCAGCAGCTCCCGCTACGAGAGTGAAAAACTGTTTTTT | CASSSRYESEKLFF
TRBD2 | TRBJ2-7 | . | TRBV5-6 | TGTGCCAGCAGCTTGGAACTAGCGGGGAACTACGAGCAGTACTTC | CASSLELAGNYEQYF
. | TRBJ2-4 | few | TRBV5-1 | TGCGCCAGCAGCTTGGAAACAGGGTTGGGCATTCAGTACTTC | CASSLETGLGIQYF
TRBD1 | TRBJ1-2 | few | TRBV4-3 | TGCGCCAGCAGCCGGGAGACAGGGGAGGGCTATGGCTACACCTTC | CASSRETGEGYGYTF
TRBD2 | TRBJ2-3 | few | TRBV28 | TGTGCCAGCAGTCGAGGGACTAGCGGCTTCACAGATACGCAGTATTTT | CASSRGTSGFTDTQYF
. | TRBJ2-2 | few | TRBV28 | TGTGCCAGCAGTTACCACCGCACAACACAAGGGTATCAGGGGCGCAACACCGGGGAGCTGTTTTTT | CASSYHRTTQGYQGRNTGELFF
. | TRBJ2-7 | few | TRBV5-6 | TGTGCCAGCAGCTTGGGAGGTTTCTACGAGCAGTACTTC | CASSLGGFYEQYF
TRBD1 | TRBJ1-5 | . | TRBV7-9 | TGTGCCAGCAGCCTAGGGGGACAGGGCAATCAGCCCCAGCATTTT | CASSLGGQGNQPQHF
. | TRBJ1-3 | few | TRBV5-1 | TGCGCCAGCAGCTTGTATCCCAGGGGTGGAGGAAACACCATATATTTT | CASSLYPRGGGNTIYF
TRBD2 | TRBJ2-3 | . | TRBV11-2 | TGTGCCAGCAGCTCCCTCGGGAGGGCCTACACAGATACGCAGTATTTT | CASSSLGRAYTDTQYF
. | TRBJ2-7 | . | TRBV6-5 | TGTGCCAGCAGTTACAGTAGGTCGGGGTCCTACGAGCAGTACTTC | CASSYSRSGSYEQYF
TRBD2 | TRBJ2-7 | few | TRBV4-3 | TGCGCCAGCAGCCAAGATCGGGGGGGCGGGGTTGAGCAGTACTTC | CASSQDRGGGVEQYF
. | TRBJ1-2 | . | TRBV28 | TGTGCCAGCAGTACCTCAGACAGCTATGGCTACACCTTC | CASSTSDSYGYTF
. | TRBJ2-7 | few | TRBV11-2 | TGTGCCAGCAGCTTAGGCCCGGGACTGGGAGCCTACGAGCAGTACTTC | CASSLGPGLGAYEQYF
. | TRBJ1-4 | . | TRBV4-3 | TGCGCCAGCAGCCAAGTGAGGGAGGGGGCTAATGAAAAACTGTTTTTT | CASSQVREGANEKLFF
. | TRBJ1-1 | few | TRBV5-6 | TGTGCCAGCAGCTTGGCCGGTGGCAGGGCAAACACTGAAGCTTTCTTT | CASSLAGGRANTEAFF
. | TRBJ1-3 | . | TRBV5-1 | TGCGCCAGCAGCTTGGTGGGGGGTTCTTCTGGAAACACCATATATTTT | CASSLVGGSSGNTIYF
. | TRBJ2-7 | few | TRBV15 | TGTGCCACCAGCAGAGATCTTTTTGAGGGATCCAACTACGAGCAGTACTTC | CATSRDLFEGSNYEQYF
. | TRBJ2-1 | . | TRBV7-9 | TGTGCCAGCAGCCGACTTTACAATGAGCAGTTCTTC | CASSRLYNEQFF
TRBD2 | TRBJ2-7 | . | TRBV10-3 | TGTGCCATCAGGTCTGGACTAGCGGACTACGAGCAGTACTTC | CAIRSGLADYEQYF
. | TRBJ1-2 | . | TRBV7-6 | TGTGCCAGCAGCCGAGGCACTGACAACTATGGCTACACCTTC | CASSRGTDNYGYTF
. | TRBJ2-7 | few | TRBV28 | TGTGCCAGCAGAGAAGGACAGCCCTACGAGCAGTACTTC | CASREGQPYEQYF
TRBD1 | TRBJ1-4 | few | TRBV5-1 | TGCGCCAGCAGCTTGGTGCAGGGGGCGGATGAAAAACTGTTTTTT | CASSLVQGADEKLFF
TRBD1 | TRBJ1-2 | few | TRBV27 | TGTGCCAGCAGTACGGACAGGGCCTATGGCTACACCTTC | CASSTDRAYGYTF
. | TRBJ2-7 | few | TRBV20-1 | TGCAGTGCCGAGCCCATGTACGAGCAGTACTTC | CSAEPMYEQYF
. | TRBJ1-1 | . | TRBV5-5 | TGTGCCAGCAGCCGCGCCCCGGGGACTTACACTGAAGCTTTCTTT | CASSRAPGTYTEAFF
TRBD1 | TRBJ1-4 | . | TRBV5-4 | TGTGCCAGCAGCTTGGCAGGGGGAGGTAATGAAAAACTGTTTTTT | CASSLAGGGNEKLFF
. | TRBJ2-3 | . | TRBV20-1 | TGCAGTGCTAGTTCGGCGGAGCAGTATTTT | CSASSAEQYF
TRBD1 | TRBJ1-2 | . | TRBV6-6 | TGTGCCAGCAGTTACCGACAGGGGCCGCCCTATGGCTACACCTTC | CASSYRQGPPYGYTF
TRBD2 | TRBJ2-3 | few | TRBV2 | TGTGCCAGCAAGGGGACTACCAGCACAGATACGCAGTATTTT | CASKGTTSTDTQYF
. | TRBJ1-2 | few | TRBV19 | TGTGCCAGTAGTCCAGGACTGAGTGGCTACACCTTC | CASSPGLSGYTF
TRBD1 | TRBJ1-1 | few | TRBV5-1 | TGCGCCAGCAGCACGGGGGACAGGGCCACTGAAGCTTTCTTT | CASSTGDRATEAFF
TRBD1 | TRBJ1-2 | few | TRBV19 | TGTGCCAGTAGTACTCGGACAGGGCAATTCCACATCCAGGACTATGGCTACACCTTC | CASSTRTGQFHIQDYGYTF
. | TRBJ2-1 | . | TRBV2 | TGTGCCAGCGGAGGGTTGGGCTACAATGAGCAGTTCTTC | CASGGLGYNEQFF
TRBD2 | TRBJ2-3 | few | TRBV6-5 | TGTGCCAGCAGATATAGCGGGAGCGCAGATACGCAGTATTTT | CASRYSGSADTQYF
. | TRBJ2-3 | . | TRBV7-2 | TGTGCCAGCAGTAATCAGGGGGGCCTTGGAACAGATACGCAGTATTTT | CASSNQGGLGTDTQYF
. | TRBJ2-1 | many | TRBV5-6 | TGTGCCAGCAGCTACGGGAGTATGGGAAATGAGCAGTTCTTC | CASSYGSMGNEQFF
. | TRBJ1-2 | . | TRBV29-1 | TGCAGCGTTGAGGGGGGAGGAGCTCCCTATGGCTACACCTTC | CSVEGGGAPYGYTF
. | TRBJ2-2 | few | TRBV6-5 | TGTGCCAGCAGTTTTCAGACCGGGGAGCTGTTTTTT | CASSFQTGELFF
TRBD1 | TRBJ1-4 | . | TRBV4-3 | TGCGCCAGCAGCCAAGAGTTGCACAGGGGGGGCGCAAGGGTTGAAAAACTGTTTTTT | CASSQELHRGGARVEKLFF
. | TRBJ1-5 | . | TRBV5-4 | TGTGCCAGCAGGCTGCGGGATTACAATCAGCCCCAGCATTTT | CASRLRDYNQPQHF
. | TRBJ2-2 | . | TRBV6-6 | TGTGCCAGCAGTTTACAGGGTCCGGACACCGGGGAGCTGTTTTTT | CASSLQGPDTGELFF
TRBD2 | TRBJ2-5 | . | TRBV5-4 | TGTGCCAGCAGCATCGGGACTAGCCAGACCCAGTACTTC | CASSIGTSQTQYF
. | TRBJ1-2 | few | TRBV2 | TGTGCCAGCAGTGAAGGCGTGTTGAGAGATGCTAACTATGGCTACACCTTC | CASSEGVLRDANYGYTF
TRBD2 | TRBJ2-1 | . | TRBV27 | TGTGCCAGCAGTTTTACTAGCGGGGGGTACAATGAGCAGTTCTTC | CASSFTSGGYNEQFF
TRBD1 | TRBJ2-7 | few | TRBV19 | TGTGCCAGTAGTAGACAGGGTAGCTCCTACGAGCAGTACTTC | CASSRQGSSYEQYF
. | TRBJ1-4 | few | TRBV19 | TGTGCCAGTAGTATCTCGGGGGTTAATGAAAAACTGTTTTTT | CASSISGVNEKLFF
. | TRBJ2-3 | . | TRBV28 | TGTGCCAGCAGTTGGGGCCTAGGGAGCACAGATACGCAGTATTTT | CASSWGLGSTDTQYF
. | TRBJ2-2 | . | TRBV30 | TGTGCCTGGAGTGTTAGCGTCAGTACCGGGGAGCTGTTTTTT | CAWSVSVSTGELFF
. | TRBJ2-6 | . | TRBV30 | TGTGCCTGGACCTCCAGGAGGAGGGCTGGGGCCAACGTCCTGACTTTC | CAWTSRRRAGANVLTF
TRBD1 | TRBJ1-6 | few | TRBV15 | TGTGCCACCAGCAGAGGAGGGACAGGGGAGTCACCCCTCCACTTT | CATSRGGTGESPLHF
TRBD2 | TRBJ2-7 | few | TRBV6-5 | TGTGCCAGCACCGGGAGGAACTACGAGCAGTACTTC | CASTGRNYEQYF
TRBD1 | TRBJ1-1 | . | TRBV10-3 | TGTGCCATCGGGACAGGGGTTATGAACACTGAAGCTTTCTTT | CAIGTGVMNTEAFF
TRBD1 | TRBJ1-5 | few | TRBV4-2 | TGTGCCAGCAGCCAAGACTCCCCCGGACAGGACTTCTATAGCAATCAGCCCCAGCATTTT | CASSQDSPGQDFYSNQPQHF
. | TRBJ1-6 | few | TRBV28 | TGTGCCAGCAGCCAGCCGGGACGGGGGGGTTCACCCCTCCACTTT | CASSQPGRGGSPLHF
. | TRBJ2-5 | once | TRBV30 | TGTGCCTGGAGCCGGGAATATAAAGAGACCCAGTACTTC | CAWSREYKETQYF
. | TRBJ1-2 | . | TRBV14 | TGTGCCAGCAGCCAAGTGCGGGGTGGCTACACCTTC | CASSQVRGGYTF